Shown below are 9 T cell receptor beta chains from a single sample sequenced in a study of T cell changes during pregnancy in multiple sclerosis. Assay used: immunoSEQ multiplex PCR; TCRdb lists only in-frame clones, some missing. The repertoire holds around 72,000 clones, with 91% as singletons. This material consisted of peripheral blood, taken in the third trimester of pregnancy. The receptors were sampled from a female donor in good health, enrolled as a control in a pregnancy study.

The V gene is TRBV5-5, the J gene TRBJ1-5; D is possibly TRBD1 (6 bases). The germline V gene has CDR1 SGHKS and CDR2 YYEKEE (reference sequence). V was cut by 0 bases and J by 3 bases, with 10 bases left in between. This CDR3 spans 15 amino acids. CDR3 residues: CASSLVAGDNQPQHF. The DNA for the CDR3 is TGTGCCAGCAGCTTGGTAGCAGGGGACAATCAGCCCCAGCATTTT.

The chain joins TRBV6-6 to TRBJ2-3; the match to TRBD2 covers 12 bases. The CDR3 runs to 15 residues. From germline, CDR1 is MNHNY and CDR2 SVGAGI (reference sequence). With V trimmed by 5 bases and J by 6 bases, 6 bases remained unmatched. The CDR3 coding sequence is TGTGCCAGCAGTCGTTCTAGCGGGGGGGTGGATACGCAGTATTTT. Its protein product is CASSRSSGGVDTQYF.

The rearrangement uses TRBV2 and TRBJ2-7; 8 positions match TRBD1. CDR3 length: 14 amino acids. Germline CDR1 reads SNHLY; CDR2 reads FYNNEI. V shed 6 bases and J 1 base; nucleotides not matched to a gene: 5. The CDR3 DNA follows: TGTGCCAGCAGGGGACAGGCCCATTCCTACGAGCAGTACTTC. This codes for CASRGQAHSYEQYF.

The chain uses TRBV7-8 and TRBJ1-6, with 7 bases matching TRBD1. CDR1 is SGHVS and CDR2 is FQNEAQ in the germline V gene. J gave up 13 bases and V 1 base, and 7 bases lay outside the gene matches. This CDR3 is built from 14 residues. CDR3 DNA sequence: TGTGCCAGCAGCTTAGATAGGGGGCCCATTCCCCTCCACTTT. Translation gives CASSLDRGPIPLHF.

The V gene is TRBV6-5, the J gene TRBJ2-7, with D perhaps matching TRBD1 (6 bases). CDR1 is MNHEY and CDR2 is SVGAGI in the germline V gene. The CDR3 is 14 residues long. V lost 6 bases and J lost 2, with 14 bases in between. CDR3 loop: CASSPNTGPYEQYF. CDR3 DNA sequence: TGTGCCAGCAGCCCCAATACAGGGCCCTACGAGCAGTACTTC.

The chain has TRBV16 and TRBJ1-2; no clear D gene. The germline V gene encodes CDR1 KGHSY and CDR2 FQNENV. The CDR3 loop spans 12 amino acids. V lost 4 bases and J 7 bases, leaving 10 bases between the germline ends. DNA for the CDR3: TGTGCCAGCAGCCCCGACCGGGTTGGCTACACCTTC. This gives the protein CASSPDRVGYTF.

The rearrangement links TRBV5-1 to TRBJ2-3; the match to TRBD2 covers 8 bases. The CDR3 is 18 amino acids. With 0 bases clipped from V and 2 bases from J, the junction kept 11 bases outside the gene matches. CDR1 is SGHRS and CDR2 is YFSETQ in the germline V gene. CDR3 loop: CASSLVVQRGGNTDTQYF. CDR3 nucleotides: TGCGCCAGCAGCTTGGTGGTGCAACGGGGGGGTAACACAGATACGCAGTATTTT.

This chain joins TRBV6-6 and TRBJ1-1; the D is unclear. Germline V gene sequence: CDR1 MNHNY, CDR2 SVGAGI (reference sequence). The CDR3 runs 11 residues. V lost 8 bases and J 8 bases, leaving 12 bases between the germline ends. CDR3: CASSTRQEAFF. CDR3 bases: TGTGCCAGCTCGACCCGACAAGAAGCTTTCTTT.

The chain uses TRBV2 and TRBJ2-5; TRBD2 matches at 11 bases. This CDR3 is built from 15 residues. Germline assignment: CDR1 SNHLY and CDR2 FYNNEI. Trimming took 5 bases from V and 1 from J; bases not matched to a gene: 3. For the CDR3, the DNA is TGTGCCAGCAGTAGACTAGCGGGGAGCCAAGAGACCCAGTACTTC. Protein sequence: CASSRLAGSQETQYF.